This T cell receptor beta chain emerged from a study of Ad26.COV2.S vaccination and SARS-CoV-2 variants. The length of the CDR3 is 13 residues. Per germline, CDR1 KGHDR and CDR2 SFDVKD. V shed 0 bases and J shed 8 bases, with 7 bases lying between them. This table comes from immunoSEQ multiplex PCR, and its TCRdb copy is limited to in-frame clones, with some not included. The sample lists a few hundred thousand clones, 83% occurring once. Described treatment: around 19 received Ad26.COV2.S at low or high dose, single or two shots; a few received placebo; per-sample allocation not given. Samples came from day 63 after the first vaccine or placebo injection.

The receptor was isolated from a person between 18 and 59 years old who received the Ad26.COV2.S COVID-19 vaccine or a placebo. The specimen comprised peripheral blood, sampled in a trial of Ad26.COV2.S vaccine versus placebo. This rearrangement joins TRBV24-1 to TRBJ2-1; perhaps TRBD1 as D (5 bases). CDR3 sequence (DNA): TGTGCCACCAGTGATTTGAGGGGCGATGAGCAGTTCTTC. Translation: CATSDLRGDEQFF.